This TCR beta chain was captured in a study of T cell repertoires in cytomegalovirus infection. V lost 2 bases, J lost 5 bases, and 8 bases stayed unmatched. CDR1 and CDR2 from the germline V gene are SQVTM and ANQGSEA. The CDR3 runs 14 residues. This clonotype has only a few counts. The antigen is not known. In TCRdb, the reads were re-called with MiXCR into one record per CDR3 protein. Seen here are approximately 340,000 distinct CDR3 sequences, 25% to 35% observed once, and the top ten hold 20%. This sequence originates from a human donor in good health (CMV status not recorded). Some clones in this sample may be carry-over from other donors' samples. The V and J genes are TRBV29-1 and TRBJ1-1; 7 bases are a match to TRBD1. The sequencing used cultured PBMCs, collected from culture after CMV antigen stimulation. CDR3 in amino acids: CSVEPTGVGTEAFF. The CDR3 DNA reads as TGCAGCGTTGAACCTACAGGGGTAGGAACTGAAGCTTTCTTT.